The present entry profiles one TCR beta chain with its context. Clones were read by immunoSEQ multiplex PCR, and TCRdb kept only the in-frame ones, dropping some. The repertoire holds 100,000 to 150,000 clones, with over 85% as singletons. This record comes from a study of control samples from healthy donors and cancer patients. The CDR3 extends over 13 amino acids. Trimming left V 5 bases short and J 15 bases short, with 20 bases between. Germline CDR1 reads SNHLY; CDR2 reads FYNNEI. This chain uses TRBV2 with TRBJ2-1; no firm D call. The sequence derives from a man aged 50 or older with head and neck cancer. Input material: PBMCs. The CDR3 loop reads CASSPPNDRSRFF. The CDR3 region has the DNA TGTGCCAGCAGTCCGCCGAATGACCGGAGTCGGTTCTTC.